The T cell receptor (beta chain) described here comes from a study of blood T cells in healthy people across ages. Donors were healthy Caucasian individuals from Russia aged roughly 6 to 100. Every sample gave at least 6 micrograms of total RNA when it was extracted. Sample-barcoded 5' priming and a J-beta primer mix drove a second PCR of 7 to 11 cycles. Every sample gave at least 2.5 million paired-end reads containing CDR3. MiXCR was run by TCRdb on the 5' RACE reads, yielding one entry per CDR3 protein. The sample records 700,000 to 950,000 distinct CDR3 sequences, 55% to 70% being singletons. The sequence came from a man younger than 40 in good health. The sequenced sample consisted of blood.

CDR3: CASSLEATGRRYGYTF. DNA for the CDR3: TGTGCCAGCAGCTTAGAAGCAACGGGGCGGAGGTATGGCTACACCTTC. V and J are TRBV7-2 and TRBJ1-2; D is perhaps TRBD1 (5 bases). Trimming shortened V by 1 base and J by 5 bases, and 17 bases separated the two germline ends. The CDR3 is made up of 16 amino acids. Germline V gives CDR1 SGHTA, CDR2 FQGNSA.